This T cell receptor (beta chain) appears in the sequencing data of a study of blood T cell repertoires in COVID-19. About the study: COVID-19 samples collected from the United States, Italy and Spain covered acute and convalescent phases.

Germline assignment: CDR1 MNHEY and CDR2 SVGAGI. This CDR3 has 15 residues. Trimming pared 9 bases from V and 2 bases from J, leaving 17 bases between. Profiled with immunoSEQ multiplex PCR; TCRdb holds only in-frame clones, not every one. The sample lists about 350,000 clones, approximately 90% seen once, with 3.9% in the top ten. The receptor was derived from a woman aged 55-70 years with COVID-19, enrolled during active disease. V is TRBV6-5 and J is TRBJ1-5; D is uncertain. Sequenced input: peripheral blood. The CDR3 reads CASVRAFGGNQPQHF. CDR3 in DNA: TGTGCCAGTGTCCGGGCCTTCGGGGGCAATCAGCCCCAGCATTTT.